This is a list of T cell receptor beta chains from one sample in a study of response to subunit inactivated influenza vaccine. TCRdb re-called the RT-PCR reads with MiXCR, one entry per CDR3 protein. Counted here are approximately 530,000 distinct CDR3 sequences, under 8.5% occurring once; the ten biggest clones make up around 12%. Sample: PBMCs from blood, taken around 25 months after vaccination. The receptors derive from a man between 50 and 69 years old who received an inactivated influenza vaccine. Both conserved end residues are part of each CDR3. Fields, in order: D gene, clone size, J gene, V gene, CDR3 DNA, CDR3 protein. The D gene is left open where the match is weak. Not every row has a clone size; where given, it reads once, few, many or a size class.

. | few | TRBJ1-6 | TRBV10-2 | TGCGCCAGCAGTTTTTCCGGGTCTGGCGATTCACCCCTCCACTTT | CASSFSGSGDSPLHF
TRBD1 | . | TRBJ2-5 | TRBV29-1 | TGCAGCGTTGCCGACTTCAGGGGGGAGACCCAGTACTTC | CSVADFRGETQYF
. | few | TRBJ1-5 | TRBV9 | TGTGCCAGCAGCTCCCATGGTAGTGGTCCCCAGCATTTT | CASSSHGSGPQHF
. | . | TRBJ2-5 | TRBV3-1 | TGTGCCAGCAGCCAAGATTCCGGGTACCAAGAGACCCAGTACTTC | CASSQDSGYQETQYF
TRBD2 | . | TRBJ2-5 | TRBV7-8 | TGTGCCAGCAGCTGGCGGACTAGCGGTTTCAAGACCCAGTACTTC | CASSWRTSGFKTQYF
. | few | TRBJ2-7 | TRBV7-2 | TGTGCCAGCAGCCCCGAGTTGTACTACGAGCAGTACTTC | CASSPELYYEQYF
. | few | TRBJ2-4 | TRBV28 | TGTGCCAGCAGCTCGGACCATGAGAAGGTCTTC | CASSSDHEKVF
TRBD2 | . | TRBJ2-1 | TRBV5-1 | TGCGCCAGCAGCTTGGTTGGACTAGCGGGAGGAGGGGGCTCCTACAATGAGCAGTTCTTC | CASSLVGLAGGGGSYNEQFF
TRBD1 | many | TRBJ2-1 | TRBV29-1 | TGCAGCTCACGACAGGGCCCCTACAATGAGCAGTTCTTC | CSSRQGPYNEQFF
TRBD2 | few | TRBJ2-1 | TRBV28 | TGTGCCAGCAGTTTCCAGGGACTAGCGGGGACAATCTACAATGAGCAGTTCTTC | CASSFQGLAGTIYNEQFF
TRBD2 | . | TRBJ2-3 | TRBV7-2 | TGTGCCAGCGCGGGAGCGGGAGGGCCTAGTGATACGCAGTATTTT | CASAGAGGPSDTQYF
. | . | TRBJ2-5 | TRBV9 | TGTGCCAGCAGCGTAGCCCCGGAGAGCCAAGAGACCCAGTACTTC | CASSVAPESQETQYF
. | . | TRBJ1-3 | TRBV6-5 | TGTGCCAGCAGTTACCGCATCCCGTCCTCTGGAAACACCATATATTTT | CASSYRIPSSGNTIYF
. | . | TRBJ2-6 | TRBV7-8 | TGTGCCAGCAGCTTCTCGAGCCGGGGTTCTGGGGCCAACGTCCTGACTTTC | CASSFSSRGSGANVLTF
. | . | TRBJ1-3 | TRBV20-1 | TGCAGTGCTAGAGATCTCTCAGGAAACACCATATATTTT | CSARDLSGNTIYF
TRBD1 | . | TRBJ1-2 | TRBV7-9 | TGTGCCAGCAGCTTAAAGGACAGGGGAATCTATGGCTACACCTTC | CASSLKDRGIYGYTF
. | many | TRBJ1-5 | TRBV5-8 | TGTGCCAGCCCCCTTATAGACAGCGAGCAGCCCCAGCATTTT | CASPLIDSEQPQHF
TRBD1 | few | TRBJ1-1 | TRBV5-1 | TGCGCCAGCAGCGCCCGACAGGGTTCGAGCACTGAAGCTTTCTTT | CASSARQGSSTEAFF
. | . | TRBJ2-7 | TRBV18 | TGTGCCAGCTCACCGCGAGGGACACCCATTTACGAGCAGTACTTC | CASSPRGTPIYEQYF
. | . | TRBJ2-1 | TRBV28 | TGTGCCAGCAGTTTAGTCAGGGCCAGCCATGAGCAGTTCTTC | CASSLVRASHEQFF
TRBD1 | few | TRBJ2-1 | TRBV5-5 | TGTGCCAGCAGCCCGGGACAGGCTCCCTACAATGAGCAGTTCTTC | CASSPGQAPYNEQFF
. | . | TRBJ1-5 | TRBV7-8 | TGTGCCAGCAGTAATGGGCCCTACGGCGATCAGCCCCAGCATTTT | CASSNGPYGDQPQHF
TRBD1 | . | TRBJ1-2 | TRBV11-2 | TGTGCCAGCCGTTTAGTGTCGGGACAGGGTGCCTATGGCTACACCTTC | CASRLVSGQGAYGYTF
. | . | TRBJ2-7 | TRBV27 | TGTGCCAGCAGTCCCAGGGTGGGCGAGCAGTACTTC | CASSPRVGEQYF
. | . | TRBJ2-1 | TRBV25-1 | TGTGCCAGCAGTGAGGGCTCCTACAATGAGCAGTTCTTC | CASSEGSYNEQFF
. | few | TRBJ2-3 | TRBV18 | TGTGCCAGCTCAGAGGACACCGTCACAGATACGCAGTATTTT | CASSEDTVTDTQYF
TRBD2 | few | TRBJ2-1 | TRBV29-1 | TGCAGCGTTGGCGGGAGATCCTACAATGAGCAGTTCTTC | CSVGGRSYNEQFF
. | many | TRBJ2-7 | TRBV7-9 | TGTGCCAGCAGCTTAGGGCACAGGGACGAGCAGTACTTC | CASSLGHRDEQYF
TRBD2 | few | TRBJ2-1 | TRBV7-2 | TGTGCCAGCACCCCTTCCGCGGGAGCTTACAATGAGCAGTTCTTC | CASTPSAGAYNEQFF
. | . | TRBJ2-7 | TRBV20-1 | TGCAGTCCCACTATCAACCGCTACGAGCAGTACTTC | CSPTINRYEQYF
TRBD2 | few | TRBJ2-2 | TRBV28 | TGTGCCACCAACAGCGGGGGGGCCGGAACCGGGGAGCTGTTTTTT | CATNSGGAGTGELFF
. | many | TRBJ1-4 | TRBV7-2 | TGTGCCAGCAGCCCGAACAGGGAAACTAATGAAAAACTGTTTTTT | CASSPNRETNEKLFF
. | many | TRBJ1-1 | TRBV12-3/TRBV12-4 | TGTGCCAGCACGGGTCGGGGGGCGACTGAAGCTTTCTTT | CASTGRGATEAFF
. | few | TRBJ2-2 | TRBV29-1 | TGCAGCGTTGAAGATTATGACCGACAAAACACCGGGGAGCTGTTTTTT | CSVEDYDRQNTGELFF
. | . | TRBJ2-2 | TRBV5-6 | TGTGCCAGCAGCTTTGTAGGGTCCGGGGAGCTGTTTTTT | CASSFVGSGELFF
. | many | TRBJ2-3 | TRBV5-1 | TGCGCCAGCAGCTACCCCAGCACAGATACGCAGTATTTT | CASSYPSTDTQYF
. | many | TRBJ1-2 | TRBV20-1 | TGCAGTGCTAGAGTTACAGCAAGTTATGGCTACACCTTC | CSARVTASYGYTF
TRBD1 | many | TRBJ2-2 | TRBV3-1 | TGTGCCAGCAGCCCAAGACAGGGGAACGGGGAGCTGTTTTTT | CASSPRQGNGELFF
. | few | TRBJ2-7 | TRBV7-9 | TGTGCCAGCAGCTCCCCCCGGTTGGGAGGGGGCTCCTACGAGCAGTACTTC | CASSSPRLGGGSYEQYF
. | . | TRBJ2-2 | TRBV5-1 | TGCGCCAGCACGGCCCGGATGGGGGCGAACACCGGGGAGCTGTTTTTT | CASTARMGANTGELFF
. | . | TRBJ2-2 | TRBV28 | TGTGCCAGCAGTTTACTGGACGTGAACACCGGGGAGCTGTTTTTT | CASSLLDVNTGELFF
. | few | TRBJ1-5 | TRBV12-3/TRBV12-4 | TGTGCCAGCAGTTTAGTGGGCCCCAATCAGCCCCAGCATTTT | CASSLVGPNQPQHF
TRBD2 | few | TRBJ2-3 | TRBV12-3/TRBV12-4 | TGTGCCAGCAGTTTAGGTTGGAGCGGGAGAGCAGATACGCAGTATTTT | CASSLGWSGRADTQYF
. | . | TRBJ1-6 | TRBV3-1 | TGTGCCAGCAGCCAGGGGATCCGTCTTAATTCACCCCTCCACTTT | CASSQGIRLNSPLHF
. | . | TRBJ2-1 | TRBV5-4 | TGTGCCAGCAGCTTGGCGTTGGACCCAGGATACAATGAGCAGTTCTTC | CASSLALDPGYNEQFF
. | . | TRBJ2-3 | TRBV11-2 | TGTGCCAGCAGCTTATTATCCTTAGATCGCCTGAGGGGGGGTCTGAATACGCAGTATTTT | CASSLLSLDRLRGGLNTQYF
. | many | TRBJ1-5 | TRBV7-2 | TGTGCCAGCAGCCACCCGGGCAATCAGCCCCAGCATTTT | CASSHPGNQPQHF
. | few | TRBJ2-7 | TRBV7-9 | TGTGCCAGCAGCCCTTTAGCGGTCTCGGCTCGGGAGCAGTACTTC | CASSPLAVSAREQYF